What follows are 23 T cell receptor beta chains derived from one specimen sequenced in a study of blood T cell repertoires in COVID-19. Some clones are missing from TCRdb's copy, which holds only in-frame ones; the method was immunoSEQ multiplex PCR. The repertoire includes approximately 260,000 clones, 82% of them detected once, and 4% to 6% sits in the top ten. Input material: peripheral blood. All receptors derive from an elderly woman with active or convalescent COVID-19.

This clone was detected a few times. The chain is built from TRBV2 and TRBJ1-5; 7 nucleotides agree with TRBD1. The CDR3 has 15 residues. V shed 4 bases, J shed 6 bases, and the junction held 9 bases outside the gene matches. Germline V lookup: CDR1 SNHLY, CDR2 FYNNEI. Here the CDR3 DNA reads TGTGCCAGCAGTGGGAGCCGACAGGGAACTCAGCCCCAGCATTTT. Encoded protein: CASSGSRQGTQPQHF.

The V call is TRBV5-1, the J call TRBJ2-3; D call uncertain. V was clipped by 0 bases and J by 3 bases, with 8 bases between them. The CDR3 consists of 14 residues. Germline V gene sequence: CDR1 SGHRS, CDR2 YFSETQ. This CDR3 reads CASSLDKPTDTQYF. The DNA of the CDR3 is TGCGCCAGCAGCTTGGACAAACCAACAGATACGCAGTATTTT.

This chain connects TRBV28 to TRBJ2-7, with a weak D call TRBD2 (6 bases). The CDR3 contains 15 residues. Germline lookup yields CDR1 MDHEN and CDR2 SYDVKM. V lost 6 bases, J lost 6 bases, and 21 bases lay in between. CDR3 amino acids: CASRGTGGPSFEQYF. CDR3 sequence (DNA): TGTGCCAGCAGAGGTACCGGAGGGCCATCTTTCGAGCAGTACTTC.

This chain connects TRBV12-3 or TRBV12-4 to TRBJ1-1, with TRBD1 as a possible D gene (5 bases). The CDR3 loop spans 12 amino acids. V dropped 6 bases and J dropped 0 bases, with 5 bases sitting between them. For the CDR3, the DNA is TGTGCCAGCAGAGGGGTGAACACTGAAGCTTTCTTT. Protein sequence: CASRGVNTEAFF.

V and J are TRBV10-3 and TRBJ2-3, with a weak D call TRBD2 (5 bases). Trimming shortened V by 10 bases and J by 2 bases, and 19 bases separated the two germline ends. Germline V gene lookup returns CDR1 ENHRY and CDR2 SYGVKD. The CDR3 has 15 residues. The CDR3 region is CATQVEGVPTDTQYF. CDR3 DNA sequence: TGTGCCACGCAGGTTGAGGGAGTCCCCACAGATACGCAGTATTTT.

J is TRBJ1-2 and V is TRBV7-6, with D perhaps TRBD1 (6 bases). V was trimmed by 1 base and J by 2 bases, leaving 20 bases between them. The CDR3 runs 18 residues. CDR1 and CDR2 from the germline V gene are SGHVS and FNYEAQ. The CDR3 nucleotides are TGTGCCAGCAGCTTAGGACCAAATACAGGGATTAAAAACTATGGCTACACCTTC. Translating it yields CASSLGPNTGIKNYGYTF.

CDR3 protein: CASSFYQGQGNTEAFF. The CDR3, as DNA: TGCGCCAGCAGCTTCTACCAGGGACAGGGAAACACTGAAGCTTTCTTT. This chain connects TRBV5-1 to TRBJ1-1, with 9 bases aligning to TRBD1. This CDR3 region has 16 residues. The germline V gene has CDR1 SGHRS and CDR2 YFSETQ. Germline trimming cut 2 bases from V and 2 bases from J; bases unmatched to any gene: 7.

This clone was observed a handful of times. The genes are TRBV14 and TRBJ2-1, with 12 bases lining up with TRBD2. This CDR3 contains 16 residues. Germline values: CDR1 SGHDN, CDR2 FVKESK. V trimming: 4 bases; J trimming: 5 bases; junction bases outside the gene matches: 6. In nucleotides, the CDR3 is TGTGCCAGCAGCCGAGAAAGACTAGCGGGAGACAATGAGCAGTTCTTC. The encoded protein is CASSRERLAGDNEQFF.

CDR3 sequence: CASSLAASGELFF. CDR3 nucleotides: TGTGCCAGCAGTTTAGCAGCTTCCGGGGAGCTGTTTTTT. This sequence joins TRBV12-3 or TRBV12-4 and TRBJ2-2; D is ambiguous. The V end was cut by 0 bases, the J end by 6 bases, with 5 bases between. This CDR3 has 13 residues.

V usage is TRBV24-1 and J usage is TRBJ1-4; weak D call: TRBD1 (5 bases). The CDR3 sequence is 17 residues long. Trimming took off 6 bases at V and 0 bases at J, with 16 bases between the two ends. The germline CDR1 and CDR2 sequences are KGHDR and SFDVKD. The CDR3, as DNA: TGTGCCACCAGTAGTCGGAGCGGGACCTCAACTAATGAAAAACTGTTTTTT. Translation: CATSSRSGTSTNEKLFF.

The chain carries TRBV12-5 and TRBJ2-2; a possible D gene is TRBD1 (5 bases). This CDR3 has 15 residues. Germline V gene data show CDR1 as LGHNT and CDR2 as FRNRAP. Trimming left V 2 bases short and J 5 bases short, with 12 bases between. CDR3 sequence reads: CASGLISGSTGELFF. CDR3 DNA: TGTGCTAGTGGTTTGATCTCAGGGTCGACCGGGGAGCTGTTTTTT. The variable domain in full, with the rest retrieved from reference TRBV12-5 and TRBJ2-2, is DARVTQTPRHKVTEMGQEVTMRCQPILGHNTVFWYRQTMMQGLELLAYFRNRAPLDDSGMPKDRFSAEMPDATLATLKIQPSEPRDSAVYFCASGLISGSTGELFFGEGSRLTVL.

The chain couples TRBV5-1 to TRBJ2-7; TRBD1 matches at 9 bases. J gave up 1 base and V 4 bases, and 9 bases lay outside the gene matches. The CDR3 extends over 16 amino acids. Germline CDR1 SGHRS, CDR2 YFSETQ. The CDR3 bases are TGCGCCAGCAGCCCAAACCCGGGACAGGGATCCTACGAGCAGTACTTC. Translating it yields CASSPNPGQGSYEQYF.

This chain links TRBV3-1 (or the pseudogene TRBV3-2) with TRBJ2-1, with 8 bases that match TRBD2. This CDR3 contains 21 residues. CDR1 and CDR2 (germline): LGHDT, YNNKEL (reference sequence). Unmatched junction bases numbered 29, after V lost 4 bases and J lost 9 bases. Written as DNA, the CDR3 is TGTGCCAGCAGCCTCGTTCCCCCGTCCCGTCGTTTGGCGGGAGGCCTCGGTGAGCAGTTCTTC. It yields the protein CASSLVPPSRRLAGGLGEQFF.

The chain uses TRBV6-1 and TRBJ2-5; 7 bases are shared with TRBD1. The V gene end was trimmed by 4 bases and the J gene end by 2 bases; junction bases not matched to a gene: 10. The CDR3 contains 16 residues. Germline CDR1 MNHNS, CDR2 SASEGT. CDR3 residues: CASSGGPLGQQETQYF. The CDR3 bases are TGTGCCAGCAGTGGAGGCCCACTGGGACAGCAAGAGACCCAGTACTTC.

The chain has TRBV5-1 and TRBJ1-3; D perhaps matches TRBD1 (5 bases). The CDR3 loop spans 16 amino acids. CDR1 is SGHRS, CDR2 YFSETQ, per germline. The germline V and J ends were trimmed by 0 bases and 2 bases, with 12 bases remaining between them. Here the CDR3 reads CASSLVGVNAGNTIYF. CDR3 bases: TGCGCCAGCAGCTTGGTAGGGGTAAATGCTGGAAACACCATATATTTT. The full variable domain, with the rest looked up from reference TRBV5-1 and TRBJ1-3, is KAGVTQTPRYLIKTRGQQVTLSCSPISGHRSVSWYQQTPGQGLQFLFEYFSETQRNKGNFPGRFSGRQFSNSRSEMNVSTLELGDSALYLCASSLVGVNAGNTIYFGEGSWLTVV.

The chain carries TRBV10-2 and TRBJ1-6; 7 nucleotides line up with TRBD1. Losses at the gene ends were 0 bases for V and 6 bases for J; bases not matched to a gene: 5. The germline V gene encodes CDR1 WSHSY and CDR2 SAAADI. The CDR3 contains 16 residues. CDR3 nucleotides: TGCGCCAGCAGTGAGTCGTGGGCAGGGGGTAATTCACCCCTCCACTTT. Amino acids: CASSESWAGGNSPLHF.

The chain joins TRBV5-4 to TRBJ2-6; D call uncertain. This CDR3 region has 14 residues. Trimming left V 3 bases short and J 1 base short, with 5 bases between. Germline CDR1 reads SGHNT; CDR2 reads YYREEE (reference sequence). The CDR3 is CASSSRSGANVLTF. The CDR3 bases are TGTGCCAGCAGCTCTAGATCTGGGGCCAACGTCCTGACTTTC.

The chain is built from TRBV30 and TRBJ1-6; the match to TRBD1 covers 8 bases. Germline trimming cut 4 bases from V and 10 bases from J; bases unmatched to any gene: 6. The CDR3 spans 13 residues. Germline V gene data show CDR1 as GTSNPN and CDR2 as SVGIG (reference sequence). The CDR3 region is CAWKGQGWSPLHF. The CDR3 DNA reads as TGTGCCTGGAAAGGACAGGGTTGGTCACCCCTCCACTTT.

The chain uses TRBV2 and TRBJ2-2, with D possibly matching TRBD1 (5 bases). V lost 6 bases and J lost 8, with 19 bases in between. CDR1 SNHLY and CDR2 FYNNEI come from the germline V gene. CDR3 length: 15 amino acids. The chain's CDR3 is CASRKIPDSEGELFF. CDR3 bases: TGTGCCAGCAGAAAGATCCCCGACAGTGAAGGGGAGCTGTTTTTT.

The rearrangement links TRBV5-1 to TRBJ1-2; D not resolved. From germline, CDR1 is SGHRS and CDR2 YFSETQ. The CDR3 consists of 12 residues. Trimming removed 0 bases from V and 5 bases from J, with 5 bases in between. CDR3 nucleotides: TGCGCCAGCAGCTTGGACAGATATGGCTACACCTTC. The encoded protein is CASSLDRYGYTF.

This sequence joins TRBV19 and TRBJ1-5; a weak D match, TRBD1 (5 bases). The germline gives CDR1 LNHDA, CDR2 SQIVND (reference sequence). The CDR3 loop spans 12 amino acids. V lost 8 bases and J lost 7, with 12 bases in between. The CDR3 reads CASRGLGQPQHF. As DNA, the CDR3 is TGTGCCAGTCGGGGGTTGGGGCAGCCCCAGCATTTT.

The table lists this clone with a count of one. The chain employs TRBV2 and TRBJ2-3; 8 positions agree with TRBD2. Germline V CDR1 and CDR2: SNHLY, FYNNEI. V was clipped by 11 bases and J by 0 bases; unmatched bases: 7. CDR3 length: 14 amino acids. The CDR3 DNA reads as TGTGCCGGACGTAGCGGGGCTAGCACAGATACGCAGTATTTT. This gives the protein CAGRSGASTDTQYF.

The rearrangement uses TRBV4-1 and TRBJ1-1; weak D call: TRBD1 (6 bases). V dropped 0 bases and J dropped 1 base, with 9 bases sitting between them. Germline V CDR1 and CDR2: MGHRA, YSYEKL. CDR3 size: 15 residues. The CDR3 DNA is TGCGCCAGCAGCCAAGATAGCAGGGGGAACACTGAAGCTTTCTTT. It codes for CASSQDSRGNTEAFF.